Below, 10 T cell receptor beta chains from the same sample are listed, as sequenced in a study of OX40 agonist ivuxolimab in advanced cancers. Library preparation used the immunoSEQ multiplex PCR assay. What TCRdb holds here is the immuneACCESS table cut down to in-frame rearrangements. Part of the clones is not present; checked against another copy, under half of the missing clones reflect an unresolved V gene, and the others are unexplained. The table for this sample lists tens of thousands of clones; over 80% of them were counted only once. 4% to 5% of the sample is in the top ten clones. The sequencing here drew on CD4+ or CD8+ T cells sorted from blood, taken in a trial of the OX40 agonist ivuxolimab. The receptor source for this set is an adult with an advanced solid tumor such as melanoma, head and neck, liver or kidney cancer.

The V and J genes are TRBV7-8 and TRBJ2-7; the D is unclear. Trimming took 5 bases from V and 2 from J, leaving 10 bases between them. The CDR3 covers 13 residues. Germline V gene lookup returns CDR1 SGHVS and CDR2 FQNEAQ. CDR3 residues: CASSPEITYEQYF. CDR3 DNA: TGTGCCAGCAGCCCCGAGATAACCTACGAGCAGTACTTC.

This clone was found a few times. A read error is possible here, since a much larger clone lies one base away. The same CDR3 arises from other DNA sequences in this sample as well. J is TRBJ2-7 and V is TRBV27, with D possibly TRBD1 on 5 matching bases. V lost 2 bases, J lost 5 bases, and 7 bases lay in between. Germline CDR1 MNHEY, CDR2 SMNVEV (reference sequence). The CDR3 is 12 amino acids. DNA of the CDR3: TGTGCCAGCAGTTTACTAGGGGACGAGCAGTACTTC. This gives the protein CASSLLGDEQYF.

V usage is TRBV5-8 and J usage is TRBJ2-5, with 7 bases that match TRBD2. This CDR3 is built from 16 residues. The germline gives CDR1 SGHTS, CDR2 YDEGEE. The junction had 12 bases not matched to a gene; V was cut back by 3 bases and J by 4 bases. CDR3 amino acids: CASSSEWEGSGETQYF. For the CDR3, the DNA is TGTGCCAGCAGCTCAGAATGGGAGGGGAGTGGAGAGACCCAGTACTTC.

The chain joins TRBV15 to TRBJ2-3, with TRBD1 as a possible D gene (7 bases). The CDR3 is made up of 15 amino acids. Germline lookup yields CDR1 LNHNV and CDR2 YYDKDF (reference sequence). V was clipped by 2 bases and J by 0 bases, with 9 bases between them. As DNA, the CDR3 is TGTGCCACCAGCAGATCAGGGGGGAGCACAGATACGCAGTATTTT. Its translation is CATSRSGGSTDTQYF.

This chain uses TRBV28 with TRBJ2-3; D may be TRBD1 (10 bases). The V gene lost 4 bases and the J gene lost 0 bases, with 29 bases spanning the gap. The CDR3 is made up of 21 amino acids. Per the germline V gene, CDR1 is MDHEN and CDR2 is SYDVKM. In nucleotides, the CDR3 is TGTGCCAGCAGTTACCCTGACAGGGGGCAGGCTAGCGGGACTAGCACAGATACGCAGTATTTT. Protein product: CASSYPDRGQASGTSTDTQYF.

The chain joins TRBV6-1 to TRBJ2-1; TRBD1 or TRBD2 may be the D gene (5 bases each). This CDR3 is built from 11 residues. V gave up 8 bases and J gave up 9 bases, with 11 bases separating them. Germline V gene data show CDR1 as MNHNS and CDR2 as SASEGT. CDR3 nucleotide sequence: TGTGCCAGCGAGGGGACGGCTGAGCAGTTCTTC. Translated, it gives CASEGTAEQFF.

This clone came up a few times. J is TRBJ2-3 and V is TRBV29-1; weak D call: TRBD2 (6 bases). The CDR3 covers 16 residues. Per the germline V gene, CDR1 is SQVTM and CDR2 is ANQGSEA. The V and J ends lost 1 base and 0 bases respectively, with 14 bases between them. The CDR3 is CSVEGVVGGSTDTQYF. The CDR3 region has the DNA TGCAGCGTTGAAGGGGTGGTGGGAGGTAGCACAGATACGCAGTATTTT.

A few counts support this clone. The J gene is TRBJ1-1, the V gene TRBV9, with 7 bases fitting TRBD1. V trimming: 0 bases; J trimming: 1 base; junction bases outside the gene matches: 6. The germline V gene encodes CDR1 SGDLS and CDR2 YYNGEE. This CDR3 has 16 residues. The CDR3 DNA sequence: TGTGCCAGCAGCGTAGCGACAGGGAGCGGGAACACTGAAGCTTTCTTT. Encoded protein: CASSVATGSGNTEAFF. Full variable domain (remainder filled in from reference TRBV9 and TRBJ1-1): DSGVTQTPKHLITATGQRVTLRCSPRSGDLSVYWYQQSLDQGLQFLIQYYNGEERAKGNILERFSAQQFPDLHSELNLSSLELGDSALYFCASSVATGSGNTEAFFGQGTRLTVV.

The CDR3 nucleotides are TGTGCCAGCAGCCCAACCGTGGAGACACAGGGATTGGGGGATCAGTACGTC. Translating gives CASSPTVETQGLGDQYV. This chain uses TRBV7-6 with TRBJ2-7; D perhaps matches TRBD1 (6 bases). The CDR3 has 17 amino acids. Germline V gene sequence: CDR1 SGHVS, CDR2 FNYEAQ. V shed 5 bases and J shed 10 bases, with 30 bases lying between them.

The chain uses TRBV15 and TRBJ2-5; the match to TRBD1 covers 8 bases. Germline-derived CDR1 and CDR2 are LNHNV and YYDKDF (reference sequence). There are 14 residues in the CDR3. Trimming removed 4 bases from V and 5 bases from J; junction bases left unmatched: 6. The CDR3 loop reads CATSNRTGLETQYF. The CDR3 coding sequence is TGTGCCACCAGCAACAGGACAGGGTTGGAGACCCAGTACTTC.